The 7 T cell receptor beta chains below come from one sample, sequenced in a study of post-analysis software for immune sequencing data. Their cognate antigens are unknown. Study outcomes and limitations: Five TRBV segments, including TRBV5-6, TRBV5-1 and TRBV20-1, were more frequent in patients than controls.

Each TCR beta cDNA library carried unique molecular identifiers. MiXCR, run by TCRdb on the PCR reads, gives a single entry per CDR3 protein. The sample has hundreds of thousands of distinct CDR3 sequences; around 27% are singletons. The sample taken for sequencing was blood. Source of these receptors: a girl between 5 and 17 years old with multiple sclerosis.

This clonotype was seen a few times. The chain couples TRBV12-3 or TRBV12-4 to TRBJ2-3; unclear D gene. With 7 bases removed from V and 0 bases from J, the gap between germline ends came to 11 bases. The length of the CDR3 is 14 residues. As DNA, the CDR3 is TGTGCCAGCACCCCCGGCGGTAGCACAGATACGCAGTATTTT. This sequence encodes CASTPGGSTDTQYF.

There are a few counts of this clonotype. V gene TRBV29-1 combines with J gene TRBJ2-1; 10 nucleotides match TRBD2. V shed 8 bases and J 1 base; nucleotides not matched to a gene: 14. CDR3 length: 17 residues. Germline-derived CDR1 and CDR2 are SQVTM and ANQGSEA. The chain's CDR3 is CSYAPSGRIFSYNEQFF. DNA for the CDR3: TGCAGCTATGCCCCTAGCGGGAGAATTTTTTCCTACAATGAGCAGTTCTTC.

About this clonotype itself: A read error may produce the germline difference seen at one junction end. This sequence joins TRBV20-1 and TRBJ2-3; the match to TRBD2 covers 8 bases. Per the germline V gene, CDR1 is DFQATT and CDR2 is SNEGSKA (reference sequence). This CDR3 spans 14 amino acids. The CDR3, as DNA: TGCAGTGCTGACCCGGGACTAGTGGAAGATACGCGGTATTTT. It is translated as CSADPGLVEDTRYF.

The CDR3 protein is CATGGRGETQYF. CDR3 DNA sequence: TGTGCTACGGGAGGCAGGGGAGAGACCCAGTACTTC. This sequence joins TRBV5-6 and TRBJ2-5, with D possibly being TRBD2 (7 bases). Per the germline V gene, CDR1 is SGHDT and CDR2 is YYEEEE. The CDR3 is 12 amino acids.

Ten or more counts support this clonotype. The chain employs TRBV10-3 and TRBJ2-5; 9 bases line up with TRBD2. CDR1 and CDR2 from the germline V gene are ENHRY and SYGVKD. The CDR3 is 15 amino acids. Unmatched junction bases numbered 7, after V lost 6 bases and J lost 2 bases. The CDR3 protein is CAIREPTSGQETQYF. In DNA form, the CDR3 reads TGTGCCATCAGGGAGCCTACTAGCGGGCAAGAGACCCAGTACTTC.

This rearrangement joins TRBV20-1 to TRBJ2-5, with no clear D. Germline assignment: CDR1 DFQATT and CDR2 SNEGSKA (reference sequence). The CDR3 is made up of 12 amino acids. Trimming left V 7 bases short and J 0 bases short, with 9 bases between. CDR3 protein: CSGGRYQETQYF. DNA for the CDR3: TGCAGTGGGGGTCGGTACCAAGAGACCCAGTACTTC.

The chain joins TRBV10-2 to TRBJ2-1; D gene unclear. This CDR3 contains 12 residues. The germline gives CDR1 WSHSY, CDR2 SAAADI. V was shortened by 5 bases and J by 6 bases, with 8 bases between the two germline ends. The CDR3: CASSSSGNEQFF. The CDR3 bases are TGCGCCAGCAGTAGTTCCGGCAATGAGCAGTTCTTC.